This T cell receptor beta chain was captured by sequencing in a study of T-cell memory formation after mild COVID-19. This clonotype showed up just a few times. MiXCR was run by TCRdb on the 5' RACE reads, yielding one entry per CDR3 protein. Of a few hundred thousand distinct CDR3 sequences listed, approximately 15% were seen once; the top ten hold 20% to 25%. CDR1 is SGHDT, CDR2 YYEEEE, per germline. V was cut by 1 base and J by 9 bases, with 10 bases left in between. CDR3 size: 12 residues. J is TRBJ1-2 and V is TRBV5-6; D possibly corresponds to TRBD1 (5 bases). The sequenced sample was PBMCs or a T cell subset sorted from them (not recorded which). This sequence originates from a man aged 18-30 years who had mild COVID-19 (a few samples of this study predate the infection). Cell type and time point are not known. The CDR3 loop reads CASSLSGIRYTF. In DNA, the CDR3 is TGTGCCAGCAGCTTGTCAGGGATCCGCTACACCTTC.